A selection of T cell receptor beta chains follows, all from one sample in a study of T cells after yellow fever vaccination. TCRdb re-called the 5' RACE reads with MiXCR, one entry per CDR3 protein. The repertoire holds approximately 510,000 distinct CDR3 sequences, with 21% as singletons. The sample here was PBMCs, taken 21 days after the first yellow fever vaccination. All receptors derive from a man between 18 and 35 years old who received the YFV17D yellow fever vaccine. CDR3s include the opening cysteine and the closing phenylalanine or tryptophan. D genes are given only for firm matches. A row's size may be missing; if present it is once, few, many or a size class.

cdr3_length: 15; v_call: TRBV29-1; j_call: TRBJ1-2; clone_size: NA; d_call: NA; cdr3_aa: CSVENRQRSDYGYTF; cdr3_nt: TGCAGCGTTGAAAATCGACAGAGGAGCGACTATGGCTACACCTTC
cdr3_length: 17; v_call: TRBV7-3; j_call: TRBJ2-1; clone_size: few; d_call: NA; cdr3_aa: CASSSGGGRAGYNEQFF; cdr3_nt: TGTGCCAGCAGCTCTGGTGGGGGCAGGGCAGGGTACAATGAGCAGTTCTTC
cdr3_length: 12; v_call: TRBV20-1; j_call: TRBJ1-1; clone_size: many; d_call: NA; cdr3_aa: CSARTGNTEAFF; cdr3_nt: TGCAGTGCTAGGACAGGTAACACTGAAGCTTTCTTT
cdr3_length: 13; v_call: TRBV19; j_call: TRBJ1-5; clone_size: many; d_call: NA; cdr3_aa: CASSIGNNQPQHF; cdr3_nt: TGTGCCAGTAGTATCGGAAACAATCAGCCCCAGCATTTT
cdr3_length: 14; v_call: TRBV15; j_call: TRBJ1-4; clone_size: NA; d_call: TRBD1; cdr3_aa: CATSRTGGQEKLFF; cdr3_nt: TGTGCCACCAGCAGGACAGGGGGCCAGGAAAAACTGTTTTTT
cdr3_length: 11; v_call: TRBV20-1; j_call: TRBJ2-7; clone_size: few; d_call: NA; cdr3_aa: CSAPVAYEQYF; cdr3_nt: TGCAGTGCCCCGGTAGCCTACGAGCAGTACTTC
cdr3_length: 13; v_call: TRBV5-1; j_call: TRBJ2-5; clone_size: NA; d_call: TRBD1; cdr3_aa: CASMVGQGRTQYF; cdr3_nt: TGCGCCAGCATGGTGGGACAGGGTAGGACCCAGTACTTC
cdr3_length: 11; v_call: TRBV29-1; j_call: TRBJ1-1; clone_size: few; d_call: NA; cdr3_aa: CSVGGNVKAFF; cdr3_nt: TGCAGCGTTGGAGGGAATGTTAAAGCTTTCTTT
cdr3_length: 15; v_call: TRBV11-2; j_call: TRBJ2-6; clone_size: NA; d_call: NA; cdr3_aa: CASSPRVTGANVLTF; cdr3_nt: TGTGCCAGCAGCCCGCGGGTAACTGGGGCCAACGTCCTGACTTTC
cdr3_length: 16; v_call: TRBV6-2/TRBV6-3; j_call: TRBJ2-1; clone_size: few; d_call: TRBD1; cdr3_aa: CASSYSPGQGYNEQFF; cdr3_nt: TGTGCCAGCAGTTACTCGCCGGGACAGGGCTACAATGAGCAGTTCTTC
cdr3_length: 18; v_call: TRBV11-2; j_call: TRBJ2-1; clone_size: NA; d_call: TRBD2; cdr3_aa: CASSLVGTSGSSYNEQFF; cdr3_nt: TGTGCCAGCAGCTTAGTCGGGACTAGCGGTAGCTCCTACAATGAGCAGTTCTTC
cdr3_length: 16; v_call: TRBV7-3; j_call: TRBJ2-1; clone_size: few; d_call: TRBD2; cdr3_aa: CASSHLLAGGNNEQFF; cdr3_nt: TGTGCCAGCAGTCACCTCCTAGCGGGGGGTAACAATGAGCAGTTCTTC
cdr3_length: 18; v_call: TRBV4-3; j_call: TRBJ2-3; clone_size: few; d_call: TRBD2; cdr3_aa: CASSQGGTSGVSTDTQYF; cdr3_nt: TGCGCCAGCAGCCAAGGTGGCACTAGCGGGGTTAGCACAGATACGCAGTATTTT
cdr3_length: 14; v_call: TRBV12-3/TRBV12-4; j_call: TRBJ2-1; clone_size: NA; d_call: NA; cdr3_aa: CASSLGGSDNEQFF; cdr3_nt: TGTGCCAGCAGTTTAGGAGGGTCAGACAATGAGCAGTTCTTC
cdr3_length: 12; v_call: TRBV19; j_call: TRBJ2-5; clone_size: NA; d_call: NA; cdr3_aa: CASSMTRETQYF; cdr3_nt: TGTGCCAGTAGTATGACTCGAGAGACCCAGTACTTC